Below are 20 T cell receptor beta chains sequenced from a single sample in a study of identical twins. TCRdb passed the 5' RACE reads through MiXCR, listing each CDR3 protein once. The data contain around 250,000 distinct CDR3 sequences, approximately 7% of them singletons. The same sample was also used in a study of yellow fever vaccine responses in identical twins.

The sample taken for sequencing was memory (CD45RO+) T cells sorted from blood. The receptors were gathered from a woman younger than 30 in good health.

This clonotype was counted a few times. The V gene is TRBV4-1, the J gene TRBJ1-2; 7 bases are a match to TRBD1. This CDR3 has 15 residues. Germline lookup yields CDR1 MGHRA and CDR2 YSYEKL. The V segment lost 2 bases and the J segment 4 bases; nucleotides outside the gene matches: 7. CDR3 in amino acids: CASSQPGGVGYGYTF. As DNA, the CDR3 is TGCGCCAGCAGCCAACCAGGGGGGGTCGGCTATGGCTACACCTTC.

This clonotype was recorded many times. V usage is TRBV5-1 and J usage is TRBJ1-3, with unresolved D. The V and J ends lost 1 base and 0 bases respectively, with 11 bases between them. Germline CDR1 reads SGHRS; CDR2 reads YFSETQ. The CDR3 has 16 amino acids. The CDR3 loop is CASSLSWDPSGNTIYF. The CDR3 coding sequence is TGCGCCAGCAGCTTGTCGTGGGATCCCTCTGGAAACACCATATATTTT.

This clonotype was found a few times. V usage is TRBV7-3 and J usage is TRBJ2-7; the D gene is possibly TRBD2 (5 bases). Trimming pared 1 base from V and 4 bases from J, leaving 11 bases between. The CDR3 is 14 amino acids. Germline CDR1 and CDR2: SGHTA and FQGTGA. The CDR3 reads CASSLSAGPYEQYF. CDR3 DNA sequence: TGTGCCAGCAGCTTAAGCGCGGGCCCGTACGAGCAGTACTTC. Supplemented by reference TRBV7-3 and TRBJ2-7, the full variable domain reads GAGVSQTPSNKVTEKGKYVELRCDPISGHTALYWYRQSLGQGPEFLIYFQGTGAADDSGLPNDRFFAVRPEGSVSTLKIQRTERGDSAVYLCASSLSAGPYEQYFGPGTRLTVT.

The V gene is TRBV28, the J gene TRBJ1-1; 7 bases map to TRBD1. Germline V gives CDR1 MDHEN, CDR2 SYDVKM. The V gene end was trimmed by 6 bases and the J gene end by 5 bases; junction bases not matched to a gene: 9. This CDR3 region has 14 residues. The CDR3 DNA follows: TGTGCCAGCAGGAGGGAGGGGGCGACGACTGAAGCTTTCTTT. As protein: CASRREGATTEAFF.

There are a few counts of this clonotype. The rearrangement uses TRBV6-1 and TRBJ2-5; a possible D gene is TRBD2 (7 bases). The germline V gene has CDR1 MNHNS and CDR2 SASEGT. The CDR3 loop spans 16 amino acids. Trimming stripped 6 bases from V and 3 bases from J, with 20 bases between. CDR3 amino acids: CASSLRGASTEETQYF. CDR3 coding DNA: TGTGCCAGCAGCCTACGGGGGGCATCGACCGAAGAGACCCAGTACTTC.

This clonotype was seen more than once but under ten times. The V and J genes are TRBV20-1 and TRBJ2-5; 7 nucleotides align to TRBD2. V trimming: 6 bases; J trimming: 2 bases; junction bases outside the gene matches: 6. The CDR3 loop spans 13 amino acids. Looked up from germline, CDR1 is DFQATT and CDR2 is SNEGSKA (reference sequence). This CDR3 reads CSAGGGQQETQYF. Here the CDR3 DNA reads TGCAGTGCGGGGGGAGGGCAACAAGAGACCCAGTACTTC.

This clonotype was counted many times. The chain joins TRBV5-1 to TRBJ2-1; 7 bases are shared with TRBD2. The V and J ends lost 3 bases and 6 bases, in that order; junction bases with no gene match: 3. Germline CDR1 is SGHRS and CDR2 is YFSETQ. CDR3 length: 13 amino acids. CDR3 sequence (DNA): TGCGCCAGCAGCTCGAGCGGGGCCAATGAGCAGTTCTTC. Translated: CASSSSGANEQFF.

This clonotype was counted between two and nine times. The rearrangement uses TRBV20-1 and TRBJ2-5; TRBD2 might be the D (5 bases). The V end was cut by 3 bases, the J end by 4 bases, with 12 bases between. Germline V gives CDR1 DFQATT, CDR2 SNEGSKA (reference sequence). The CDR3 runs to 13 residues. In DNA, the CDR3 is TGCAGTGCTAGCCCCGGAGGCCTAGAGACCCAGTACTTC. Translated: CSASPGGLETQYF.

This clonotype was found many times. This rearrangement joins TRBV12-3 or TRBV12-4 to TRBJ1-6; D remains ambiguous. This CDR3 is built from 14 residues. V was shortened by 2 bases and J by 9 bases, with 11 bases between the two germline ends. CDR3 in DNA: TGTGCCAGCAGTTTAAGGTCCGAAAGTTCACCCCTCCACTTT. Protein: CASSLRSESSPLHF.

This clonotype appeared many times. V gene TRBV28 combines with J gene TRBJ2-4; a weak D match, TRBD2 (6 bases). Germline CDR1 and CDR2: MDHEN and SYDVKM. The CDR3 runs 16 residues. V was clipped by 5 bases and J by 8 bases, with 22 bases between them. For the CDR3, the DNA is TGTGCCAGCAGTCCCGTCCCCGGGCTAGCGAGGGACATTCAGTACTTC. This encodes CASSPVPGLARDIQYF.

This clonotype appeared many times. The J gene is TRBJ2-5, the V gene TRBV4-1, with D perhaps matching TRBD1 (6 bases). Trimming pared 4 bases from V and 5 bases from J, leaving 11 bases between. CDR1 is MGHRA, CDR2 YSYEKL, per germline. The CDR3 is 13 amino acids. The CDR3 here is CASSLTTGETQYF. CDR3 DNA sequence: TGCGCCAGCAGCCTCACTACAGGGGAGACCCAGTACTTC.

This clonotype was seen at least ten times. This chain joins TRBV10-3 and TRBJ2-3; 10 bases match TRBD2. CDR3 length equals 17 residues. V was clipped by 10 bases and J by 4 bases; unmatched bases: 17. Germline CDR1 reads ENHRY; CDR2 reads SYGVKD. In DNA form, the CDR3 reads TGTGCCACCACGAAGGGCCCTAGCGGGAGAGGGGCAGATACGCAGTATTTT. This translates into CATTKGPSGRGADTQYF.

This clonotype showed up just a few times. The chain carries TRBV7-8 and TRBJ2-1; D possibly matches TRBD1 or TRBD2 (5 bases each). The CDR3 has 16 amino acids. V was trimmed by 1 base and J by 2 bases, leaving 12 bases between them. Germline CDR1 and CDR2: SGHVS and FQNEAQ. CDR3 region: CASSLVQGVAYNEQFF. The DNA for the CDR3 is TGTGCCAGCAGCTTAGTTCAGGGAGTCGCCTACAATGAGCAGTTCTTC. The complete variable domain, with remaining parts taken from reference TRBV7-8 and TRBJ2-1, reads GAGVSQSPRYKVAKRGQDVALRCDPISGHVSLFWYQQALGQGPEFLTYFQNEAQLDKSGLPSDRFFAERPEGSVSTLKIQRTQQEDSAVYLCASSLVQGVAYNEQFFGPGTRLTVL.

This clonotype has a count of ten or more. The chain joins TRBV29-1 to TRBJ1-1; possible D gene TRBD1, 5 bases. Trimming removed 5 bases from V and 1 base from J, with 8 bases in between. The CDR3 contains 12 residues. The germline V gene has CDR1 SQVTM and CDR2 ANQGSEA. The CDR3 loop is CSVHQGNTEAFF. The CDR3 coding sequence is TGCAGCGTTCACCAGGGGAACACTGAAGCTTTCTTT. The whole variable domain, remainder taken from reference TRBV29-1 and TRBJ1-1, is SAVISQKPSRDICQRGTSLTIQCQVDSQVTMMFWYRQQPGQSLTLIATANQGSEATYESGFVIDKFPISRPNLTFSTLTVSNMSPEDSSIYLCSVHQGNTEAFFGQGTRLTVV.

This sequence joins TRBV6-5 and TRBJ1-6; no clear D gene. Germline V CDR1 and CDR2: MNHEY, SVGAGI. The CDR3 is made up of 14 amino acids. V shed 1 base and J shed 11 bases, with 12 bases lying between them. CDR3 coding DNA: TGTGCCAGCAGTTACTTCGGTGCTAGGACACCCCTCCACTTT. The encoded protein is CASSYFGARTPLHF.

At least ten counts were recorded for this clonotype. The rearrangement links TRBV3-1 to TRBJ2-3; perhaps TRBD1 as D (6 bases). In germline, CDR1 is LGHDT, CDR2 YNNKEL (reference sequence). With 4 bases removed from V and 1 base from J, the gap between germline ends came to 12 bases. This CDR3 region has 15 residues. The CDR3 here is CASSLRGGGTDTQYF. CDR3 DNA sequence: TGTGCCAGCAGCCTCCGAGGGGGAGGCACAGATACGCAGTATTTT.

This clonotype was counted between two and nine times. The J gene is TRBJ2-2, the V gene TRBV5-1; D perhaps matches TRBD2 (6 bases). V lost 2 bases, J lost 1 base, and 9 bases lay in between. The CDR3 extends over 15 amino acids. Germline V gene data show CDR1 as SGHRS and CDR2 as YFSETQ. CDR3 nucleotide sequence: TGCGCCAGCAGCTTCTTAGCGGTGAACACCGGGGAGCTGTTTTTT. Translated, it gives CASSFLAVNTGELFF.

This clonotype has more than one count but fewer than ten. V is TRBV7-9 and J is TRBJ2-3; D gene ambiguous. Germline CDR1 SEHNR, CDR2 FQNEAQ (reference sequence). This CDR3 comprises 11 residues. DNA for the CDR3: TGTGTCGTCCGGCGCACAGATACGCAGTATTTT. Its protein is CVVRRTDTQYF.

This clonotype turned up a few times. The rearrangement joins TRBV4-1 to TRBJ2-3, with 7 bases lining up with TRBD1. There are 15 residues in the CDR3. Trimming took 4 bases from V and 2 from J; bases not matched to a gene: 6. CDR1 MGHRA and CDR2 YSYEKL come from the germline V gene. The CDR3 spells CASSLGQLNTDTQYF. CDR3 in DNA: TGCGCCAGCAGCCTGGGACAGTTGAACACAGATACGCAGTATTTT.

The J gene is TRBJ2-7, the V gene TRBV20-1; a weak D match, TRBD1 (6 bases). CDR1 is DFQATT, CDR2 SNEGSKA, per germline (reference sequence). This CDR3 region has 15 residues. Trimming shortened V by 2 bases and J by 1 base, and 15 bases separated the two germline ends. The CDR3 bases are TGCAGTGCTAGAAGTGGGACATCGAGGTCCTACGAGCAGTACTTC. Encoded protein: CSARSGTSRSYEQYF.